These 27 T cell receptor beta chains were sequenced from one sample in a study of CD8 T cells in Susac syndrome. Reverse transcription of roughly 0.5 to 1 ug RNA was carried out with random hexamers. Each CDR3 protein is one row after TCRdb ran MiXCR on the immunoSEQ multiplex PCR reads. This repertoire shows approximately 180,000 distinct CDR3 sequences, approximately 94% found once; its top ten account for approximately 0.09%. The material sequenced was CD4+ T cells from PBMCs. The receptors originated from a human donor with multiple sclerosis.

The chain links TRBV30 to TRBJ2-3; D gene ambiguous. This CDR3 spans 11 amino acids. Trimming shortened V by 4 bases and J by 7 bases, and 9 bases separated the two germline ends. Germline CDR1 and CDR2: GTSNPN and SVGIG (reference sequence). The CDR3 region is CAWTEVNTQYF. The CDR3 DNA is TGTGCCTGGACCGAAGTAAATACGCAGTATTTT.

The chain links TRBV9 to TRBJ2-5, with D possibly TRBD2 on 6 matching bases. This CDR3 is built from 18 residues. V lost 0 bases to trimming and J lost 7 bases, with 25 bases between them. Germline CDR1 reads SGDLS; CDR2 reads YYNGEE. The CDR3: CASSVGWREPGAQMTQYF. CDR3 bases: TGTGCCAGCAGCGTAGGCTGGAGGGAGCCAGGAGCCCAAATGACCCAGTACTTC.

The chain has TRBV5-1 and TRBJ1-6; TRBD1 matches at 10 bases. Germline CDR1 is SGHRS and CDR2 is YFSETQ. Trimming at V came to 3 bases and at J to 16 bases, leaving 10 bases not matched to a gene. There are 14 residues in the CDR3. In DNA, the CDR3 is TGCGCCAGCAGCTCCCAACCCCAGGACAGGGGGCTCCACTTT. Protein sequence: CASSSQPQDRGLHF.

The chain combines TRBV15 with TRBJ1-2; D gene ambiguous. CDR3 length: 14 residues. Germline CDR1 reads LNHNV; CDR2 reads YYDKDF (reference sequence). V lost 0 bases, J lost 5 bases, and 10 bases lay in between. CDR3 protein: CATSRDADGYGYTF. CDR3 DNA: TGTGCCACCAGCAGAGATGCGGACGGATATGGCTACACCTTC.

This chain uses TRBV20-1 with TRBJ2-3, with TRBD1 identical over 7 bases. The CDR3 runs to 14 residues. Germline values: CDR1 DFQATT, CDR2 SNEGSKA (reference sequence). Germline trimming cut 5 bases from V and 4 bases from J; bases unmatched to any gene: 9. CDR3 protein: CSASIRGNADTQYF. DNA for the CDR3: TGCAGTGCTTCAATCAGGGGGAACGCAGATACGCAGTATTTT.

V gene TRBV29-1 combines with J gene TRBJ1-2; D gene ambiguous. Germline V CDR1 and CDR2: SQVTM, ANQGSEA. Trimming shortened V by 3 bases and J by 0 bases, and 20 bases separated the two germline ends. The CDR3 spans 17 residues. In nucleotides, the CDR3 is TGCAGCGTTGAGGGAGTCAAAGGTCGGGGATCTAACTATGGCTACACCTTC. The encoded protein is CSVEGVKGRGSNYGYTF.

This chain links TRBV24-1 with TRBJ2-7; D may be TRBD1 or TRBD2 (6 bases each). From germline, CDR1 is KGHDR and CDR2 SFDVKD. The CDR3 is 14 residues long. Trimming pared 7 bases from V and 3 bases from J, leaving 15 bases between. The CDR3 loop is CATSRRDTYYEQYF. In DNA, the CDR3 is TGTGCCACCAGCCGGCGGGACACCTACTACGAGCAGTACTTC.

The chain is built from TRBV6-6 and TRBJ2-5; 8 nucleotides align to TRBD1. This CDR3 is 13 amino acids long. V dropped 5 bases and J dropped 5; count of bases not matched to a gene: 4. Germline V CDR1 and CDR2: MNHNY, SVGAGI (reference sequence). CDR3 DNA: TGTGCCAGCAGTCGGACAGGGATCGAGACCCAGTACTTC. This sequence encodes CASSRTGIETQYF.

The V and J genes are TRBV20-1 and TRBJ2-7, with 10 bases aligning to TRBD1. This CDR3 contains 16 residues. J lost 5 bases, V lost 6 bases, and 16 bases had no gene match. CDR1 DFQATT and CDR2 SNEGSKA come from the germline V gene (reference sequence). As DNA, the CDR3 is TGCAGTGCCGCGCCGGGAGTCGGGACAGGGGCCAACGAGCAGTACTTC. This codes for CSAAPGVGTGANEQYF.

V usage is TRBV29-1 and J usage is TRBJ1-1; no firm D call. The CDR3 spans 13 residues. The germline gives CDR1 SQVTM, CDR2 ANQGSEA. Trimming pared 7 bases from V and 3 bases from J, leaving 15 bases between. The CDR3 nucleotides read TGCAGCGCCTGGGCTGGGGAGGACACTGAAGCTTTCTTT. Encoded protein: CSAWAGEDTEAFF. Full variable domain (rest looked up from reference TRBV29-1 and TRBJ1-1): SAVISQKPSRDICQRGTSLTIQCQVDSQVTMMFWYRQQPGQSLTLIATANQGSEATYESGFVIDKFPISRPNLTFSTLTVSNMSPEDSSIYLCSAWAGEDTEAFFGQGTRLTVV.

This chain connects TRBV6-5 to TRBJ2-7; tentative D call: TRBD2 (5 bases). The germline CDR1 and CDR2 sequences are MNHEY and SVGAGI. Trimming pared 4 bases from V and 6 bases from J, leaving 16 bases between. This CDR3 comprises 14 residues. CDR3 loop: CASSLGLGLGEQYF. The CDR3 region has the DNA TGTGCCAGCAGTTTAGGACTGGGCCTCGGCGAGCAGTACTTC.

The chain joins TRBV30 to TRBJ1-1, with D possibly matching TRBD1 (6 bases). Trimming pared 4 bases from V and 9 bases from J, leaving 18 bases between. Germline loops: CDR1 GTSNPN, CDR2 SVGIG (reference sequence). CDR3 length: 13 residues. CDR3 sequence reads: CAWTGTRGEKAFF. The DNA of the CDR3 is TGTGCCTGGACTGGGACACGCGGAGAGAAAGCTTTCTTT.

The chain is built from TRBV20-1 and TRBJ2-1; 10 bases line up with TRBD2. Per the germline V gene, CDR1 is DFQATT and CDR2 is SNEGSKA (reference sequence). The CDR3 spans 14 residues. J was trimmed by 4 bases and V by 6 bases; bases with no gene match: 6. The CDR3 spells CSASIAGGYNEQFF. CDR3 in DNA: TGCAGTGCCTCCATAGCGGGGGGTTACAATGAGCAGTTCTTC.

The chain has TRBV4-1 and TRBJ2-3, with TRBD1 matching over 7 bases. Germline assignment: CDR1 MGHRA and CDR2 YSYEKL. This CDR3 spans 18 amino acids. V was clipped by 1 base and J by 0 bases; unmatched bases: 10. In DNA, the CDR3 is TGCGCCAGCAGCCAAGTTCCTCTGGACAGGCGAAGCACAGATACGCAGTATTTT. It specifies CASSQVPLDRRSTDTQYF.

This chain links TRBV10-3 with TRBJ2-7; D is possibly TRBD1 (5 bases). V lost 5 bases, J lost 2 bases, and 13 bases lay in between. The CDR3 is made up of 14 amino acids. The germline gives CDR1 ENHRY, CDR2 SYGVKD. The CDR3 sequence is CAISSPGQAYEQYF. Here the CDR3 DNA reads TGTGCCATCAGTTCCCCCGGACAAGCCTACGAGCAGTACTTC.

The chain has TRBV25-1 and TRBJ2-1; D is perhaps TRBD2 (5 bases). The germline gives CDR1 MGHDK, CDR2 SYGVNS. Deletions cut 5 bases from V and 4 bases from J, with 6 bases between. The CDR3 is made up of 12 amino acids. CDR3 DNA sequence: TGTGCCAGCAGTCGGGATTACAATGAGCAGTTCTTC. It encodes CASSRDYNEQFF.

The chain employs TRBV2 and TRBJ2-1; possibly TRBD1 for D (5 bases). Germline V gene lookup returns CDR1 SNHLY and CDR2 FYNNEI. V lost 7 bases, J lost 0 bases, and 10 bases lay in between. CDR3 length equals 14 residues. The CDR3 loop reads CASTDMSSYNEQFF. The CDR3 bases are TGTGCCAGCACGGACATGAGCTCCTACAATGAGCAGTTCTTC.

The CDR3 loop is CSTGTGVPSGANVLTF. In DNA, the CDR3 is TGCAGCACTGGGACAGGGGTCCCCTCTGGGGCCAACGTCCTGACTTTC. J is TRBJ2-6 and V is TRBV29-1; 10 nucleotides match TRBD1. The junction had 7 bases not matched to a gene; V was cut back by 8 bases and J by 0 bases. Germline V gives CDR1 SQVTM, CDR2 ANQGSEA. The CDR3 has 16 amino acids.

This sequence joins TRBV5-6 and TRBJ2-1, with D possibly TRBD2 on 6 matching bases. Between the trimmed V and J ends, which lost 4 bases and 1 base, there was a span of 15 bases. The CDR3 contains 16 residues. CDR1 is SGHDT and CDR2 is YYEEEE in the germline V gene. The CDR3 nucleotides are TGTGCCAGCAGCACCCGGTTGCTAGCGTCCTACAATGAGCAGTTCTTC. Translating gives CASSTRLLASYNEQFF.

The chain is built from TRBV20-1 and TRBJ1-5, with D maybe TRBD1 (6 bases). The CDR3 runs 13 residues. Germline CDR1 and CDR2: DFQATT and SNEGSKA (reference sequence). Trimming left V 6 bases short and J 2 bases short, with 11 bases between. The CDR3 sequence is CSALQGRNQPQHF. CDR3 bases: TGCAGTGCCCTACAGGGACGCAATCAGCCCCAGCATTTT.

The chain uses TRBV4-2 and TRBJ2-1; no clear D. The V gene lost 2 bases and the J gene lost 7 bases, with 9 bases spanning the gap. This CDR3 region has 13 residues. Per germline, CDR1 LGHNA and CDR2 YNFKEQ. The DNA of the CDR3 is TGTGCCAGCAGCCAATCCAAAAGGAATGAGCAGTTCTTC. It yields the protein CASSQSKRNEQFF.

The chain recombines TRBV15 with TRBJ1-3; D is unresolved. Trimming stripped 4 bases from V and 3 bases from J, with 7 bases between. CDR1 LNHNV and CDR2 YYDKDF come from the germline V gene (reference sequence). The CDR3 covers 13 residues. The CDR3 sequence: CATSIASGNTIYF. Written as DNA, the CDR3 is TGTGCCACCAGCATTGCCAGTGGAAACACCATATATTTT.

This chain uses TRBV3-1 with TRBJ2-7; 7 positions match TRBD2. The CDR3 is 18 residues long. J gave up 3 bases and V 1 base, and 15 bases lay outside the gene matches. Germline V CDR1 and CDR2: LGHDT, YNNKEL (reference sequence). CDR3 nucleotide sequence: TGTGCCAGCAGCCAAGTGGGGGGGTTCCAGAGTTCAAACTACGAGCAGTACTTC. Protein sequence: CASSQVGGFQSSNYEQYF.

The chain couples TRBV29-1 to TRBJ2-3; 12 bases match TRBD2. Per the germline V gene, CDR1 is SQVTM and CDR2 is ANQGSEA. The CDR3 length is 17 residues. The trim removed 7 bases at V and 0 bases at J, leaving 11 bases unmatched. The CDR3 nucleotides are TGCAGCGGCGGCGGACTAGCGGGGCCCGAAAGCACAGATACGCAGTATTTT. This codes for CSGGGLAGPESTDTQYF.

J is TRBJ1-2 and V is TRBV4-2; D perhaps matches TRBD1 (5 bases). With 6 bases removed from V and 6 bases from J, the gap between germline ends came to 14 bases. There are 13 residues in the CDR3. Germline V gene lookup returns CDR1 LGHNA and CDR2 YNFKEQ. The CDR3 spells CASSLQGVDGYTF. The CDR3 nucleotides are TGTGCCAGCAGTCTTCAGGGTGTGGATGGCTACACCTTC.

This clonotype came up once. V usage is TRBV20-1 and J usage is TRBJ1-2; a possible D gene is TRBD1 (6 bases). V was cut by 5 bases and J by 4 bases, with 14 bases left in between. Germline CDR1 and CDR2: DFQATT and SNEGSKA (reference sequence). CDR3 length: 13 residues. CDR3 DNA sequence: TGCAGTGCTCGGGACATAAGCAGCTATGGCTACACCTTC. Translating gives CSARDISSYGYTF.

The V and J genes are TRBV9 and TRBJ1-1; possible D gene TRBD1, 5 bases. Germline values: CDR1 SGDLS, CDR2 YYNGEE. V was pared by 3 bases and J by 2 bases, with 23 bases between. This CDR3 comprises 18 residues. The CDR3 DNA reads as TGTGCCAGCAGCGCCAGTTCTGGTGGCGGGGGATCCAACACTGAAGCTTTCTTT. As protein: CASSASSGGGGSNTEAFF.